Described below is a single T cell receptor beta chain sequence and its context. This entry comes from a study of blood T cell repertoires in COVID-19. Study context: Acute-phase and convalescent COVID-19 samples originated in the United States, Italy and Spain. PBMCs, B-cell-depleted T cells, or T cells provided the cDNA or gDNA that made up the material.

Per the original methods: Estimated nucleated cell counts came from reference gene primer amplification. Using immunoSEQ multiplex PCR, the repertoire was profiled, and TCRdb retains in-frame clones only, with some absent. That table furnishes V, J and clone size, whereas the DNA furnished D and trimming. There are over 75,000 clones in the sample; approximately 82% occur only once, and 9.5% to 12% lies in the top ten. Germline V gene data show CDR1 as SGHTA and CDR2 as FQGNSA. V dropped 0 bases and J dropped 7; count of bases not matched to a gene: 8. The CDR3 is made up of 16 amino acids. The chain couples TRBV7-2 to TRBJ1-2; the match to TRBD1 covers 10 bases. The source material was peripheral blood. This receptor was obtained from a human donor in a cohort sampled during active COVID-19. In nucleotides, the CDR3 is TGTGCCAGCAGCTTAGCGGCGGGACAGGGGAGCGGTGGCTACACCTTC. It encodes CASSLAAGQGSGGYTF.